One sample yielded the 15 T cell receptor beta chains listed below, sequenced in a study of cytomegalovirus exposure and HLA in healthy donors. PCR primers comprised 60 Vbeta and 13 Jbeta primers. TCRdb keeps only in-frame clones here, not all; method: immunoSEQ multiplex PCR. The sample contains under 130,000 clones, 66% of which appear only once. Material: PBMCs. The origin of the receptors is a woman in her forties or fifties in good health and CMV-seronegative.

The chain combines TRBV14 with TRBJ2-7; 8 bases map to TRBD2. This CDR3 is built from 15 residues. From germline, CDR1 is SGHDN and CDR2 FVKESK. V shed 8 bases, J shed 1 base, and the junction held 10 bases outside the gene matches. In DNA, the CDR3 is TGTGCCAGCTCTAAGAATTCGGGAGGGTCCTACGAGCAGTACTTC. It specifies CASSKNSGGSYEQYF.

The chain joins TRBV21-1 to TRBJ2-7; TRBD2 is the table's D call and was not checked against the DNA. TRBV21-1 represents a pseudogene. This CDR3 is 14 amino acids long. The CDR3 nucleotides are TGTGCCAGCACCCGAGCGGGGGCCCCCTACGAGCAGTACTTC. This codes for CASTRAGAPYEQYF.

This clone was counted once. CDR3 coding DNA: TGTGCCAGCAGAAGACAGGGAGGCGGCGAGCAGTACTTC. Translated: CASRRQGGGEQYF. J is TRBJ2-7 and V is TRBV7-2, with D perhaps matching TRBD1 (7 bases). Trimming cost V 6 bases and J 6 bases, with 15 bases left between them. Per germline, CDR1 SGHTA and CDR2 FQGNSA. This CDR3 contains 13 residues. Full variable domain (remainder filled in from reference TRBV7-2 and TRBJ2-7): GAGVSQSPSNKVTEKGKDVELRCDPISGHTALYWYRQSLGQGLEFLIYFQGNSAPDKSGLPSDRFSAERTGGSVSTLTIQRTQQEDSAVYLCASRRQGGGEQYFGPGTRLTVT.

The genes are TRBV10-3 and TRBJ1-2, with 10 bases that match TRBD1. The CDR3 extends over 16 amino acids. Looked up from germline, CDR1 is ENHRY and CDR2 is SYGVKD. J gave up 5 bases and V 4 bases, and 10 bases lay outside the gene matches. The CDR3 DNA reads TGTGCCATCAGTGGGCCGACAGGGGGCGCGTGGTATGGCTACACCTTC. Translated: CAISGPTGGAWYGYTF.

This chain joins TRBV30 and TRBJ1-2; 11 bases are shared with TRBD1. From germline, CDR1 is GTSNPN and CDR2 SVGIG (reference sequence). The CDR3 contains 15 residues. The ends lost 2 bases at V and 4 bases at J; junction bases unmatched: 6. The CDR3 sequence: CAWSYGQGAIYGYTF. The CDR3 bases are TGTGCCTGGAGTTATGGACAGGGGGCGATCTATGGCTACACCTTC. The whole variable domain, remainder taken from reference TRBV30 and TRBJ1-2, is SQTIHQWPATLVQPVGSPLSLECTVEGTSNPNLYWYRQAAGRGLQLLFYSVGIGQISSEVPQNLSASRPQDRQFILSSKKLLLSDSGFYLCAWSYGQGAIYGYTFGSGTRLTVV.

The CDR3, as DNA: TGTGCCAGCAAGGCGAGCGGGAGGGATGAGCAGTTCTTC. It specifies CASKASGRDEQFF. The chain links TRBV6-5 to TRBJ2-1, with TRBD2 matching 10 bases. Germline V gene sequence: CDR1 MNHEY, CDR2 SVGAGI. The CDR3 runs 13 residues. The V and J ends lost 7 bases and 8 bases, in that order; junction bases with no gene match: 5.

CDR3 region: CASSLSTSGTTEQFF. The CDR3, as DNA: TGTGCCAGCAGTTTAAGTACTAGCGGTACGACTGAGCAGTTCTTC. The V call is TRBV27, the J call TRBJ2-1; TRBD2 matches at 8 bases. Trimming at V came to 2 bases and at J to 9 bases, leaving 9 bases not matched to a gene. Germline loops: CDR1 MNHEY, CDR2 SMNVEV (reference sequence). This CDR3 region has 15 residues.

This clone was found once. The rearrangement joins TRBV27 to TRBJ1-1; 8 nucleotides line up with TRBD1. CDR3 length equals 14 residues. With V trimmed by 3 bases and J by 4 bases, 4 bases remained unmatched. Germline loops: CDR1 MNHEY, CDR2 SMNVEV (reference sequence). CDR3 nucleotide sequence: TGTGCCAGCAGTTTCGGGACAGGAGCCACTGAAGCTTTCTTT. Encoded protein: CASSFGTGATEAFF.

Comment on this clone: Its ends do not fully match the called genes, so a read error is possible. The identical CDR3 is also encoded by other nucleotide sequences in the sample. The rearrangement joins TRBV6-5 to TRBJ2-7; D perhaps matches TRBD2 (5 bases). Germline CDR1 and CDR2: MNHEY and SVGAGI. The CDR3 is made up of 13 amino acids. Here the CDR3 reads CASSPDFHYEQYF. Written as DNA, the CDR3 is TGCGCCAGCAGTCCGGACTTTCACTACGAGCAGTACTTC.

The V call is TRBV4-1, the J call TRBJ1-2; no definite D call. Germline V gene sequence: CDR1 MGHRA, CDR2 YSYEKL. This CDR3 region has 14 residues. The V gene lost 2 bases and the J gene lost 5 bases, with 12 bases spanning the gap. CDR3 DNA: TGCGCCAGCAGCCAATCACAACCTAGATATGGCTACACCTTC. This gives the protein CASSQSQPRYGYTF.

This chain uses TRBV19 with TRBJ2-5; 7 nucleotides agree with TRBD2. J gave up 7 bases and V 2 bases, and 4 bases lay outside the gene matches. The CDR3 runs 13 residues. From germline, CDR1 is LNHDA and CDR2 SQIVND (reference sequence). Here the CDR3 reads CASSISREVTQYF. CDR3 nucleotides: TGTGCCAGTAGTATATCACGGGAGGTGACCCAGTACTTC.

The chain employs TRBV4-2 and TRBJ2-7, with TRBD2 as a possible D gene (6 bases). CDR1 is LGHNA, CDR2 YNFKEQ, per germline. This CDR3 is built from 15 residues. Trimming cost V 0 bases and J 3 bases, with 12 bases left between them. This chain's CDR3 is CASSQDRRGLYEQYF. CDR3 sequence (DNA): TGTGCCAGCAGCCAAGATCGGCGGGGTCTCTACGAGCAGTACTTC.

The chain couples TRBV5-1 to TRBJ2-3, with 9 bases aligning to TRBD1. Germline V lookup: CDR1 SGHRS, CDR2 YFSETQ. After removal of 2 bases from V and 6 bases from J, the junction contained 10 bases not matched to a gene. CDR3 length: 16 residues. CDR3 region: CASSFGGDRVLDTQYF. The CDR3 region has the DNA TGCGCCAGCAGCTTTGGAGGGGACAGGGTACTGGATACGCAGTATTTT.

This rearrangement joins TRBV11-3 to TRBJ1-5, with a possible D match to TRBD1 (6 bases). V was cut by 5 bases and J by 4 bases, with 15 bases left in between. This CDR3 is 15 amino acids long. In germline, CDR1 is SGHNT, CDR2 YENEEA. CDR3 loop: CASSPQTGPNQPQHF. The CDR3 nucleotides read TGTGCCAGCAGCCCCCAGACAGGACCGAATCAGCCCCAGCATTTT.

This clone came up a few times. The V and J genes are TRBV4-1 and TRBJ1-2, with D uncertain. There are 14 residues in the CDR3. V was clipped by 2 bases and J by 4 bases, with 11 bases between them. Germline CDR1 is MGHRA and CDR2 is YSYEKL. The CDR3 coding sequence is TGCGCCAGCAGCCAATCGAAGGAGAGCTATGGCTACACCTTC. It is translated as CASSQSKESYGYTF.